Detailed here is one TCR beta chain. Its antigen target is currently unknown. No base qualities exist here, and no much larger clone lies one base off it. This sample was taken from a study of cytomegalovirus exposure and HLA in healthy donors (TCRdb year 2017). Some background on the complete study: A later analysis indicated that the 100 to 150 validation repertoires were generated on the platform also employed for the 700 or so repertoires of the first cohort. To predict cytomegalovirus infection status, the study combined high-throughput TCR immunosequencing, statistical association of individual TCRs with disease status, and machine learning. The study aimed to test whether signatures of past pathogen exposure could be identified by cataloging public T cell receptors. Along with the roughly 700-subject first cohort, a separate validation cohort of around 110 different subjects was used. Broad study findings and their caveats: All 130 or so repertoires were used to score co-occurrence in the validation cohort in a later analysis, because that analysis had no HLA typing for the cohort. A total of some 180 TCR beta chains were listed by the study as associated with cytomegalovirus. The classifier was reported to diagnose cytomegalovirus status with high specificity and sensitivity in both the original and validation cohorts. Most TCR sequences were seen in very few donors, while some public TCRs were found in many individuals. The authors suggested that the approach could potentially be extended to other disease states and immunological phenotypes. In vitro tests confirmed that a few of the cytomegalovirus-associated TCR beta chains recognize cytomegalovirus antigens. A later analysis found that TCRs clustered in the first cohort also tended to co-occur in the 130 or so validation repertoires, with roughly 95% of cluster scores above 0.

Donors formed part of the validation cohort, which comprised about 130 subjects and was distinct from the first cohort of fewer than 750 subjects. To prepare the library, the immunoSEQ multiplex PCR assay was applied. In the source study's methods: To diagnose cytomegalovirus status from the catalog of TCR beta chain sequences, a statistical classification framework was built. Entries here come from immuneACCESS through TCRdb and include only in-frame sequences with V and J called. Some clones fail to appear in such tables; in the studies checked, an unresolved V gene covers under half of the shortfall, and the cause of the remainder is unknown. That table supplies the V and J calls and clone size; D and trimming were determined from the DNA. This sample comprises 150,000 to 200,000 clones, roughly 89% of them detected only once. The ten largest account for roughly 1.5% of the sample. Measured from the cysteine to the phenylalanine, the CDR3 is 15 residues long. The CDR3 DNA has 45 bases and is translated from base 1. CDR1 and CDR2, per the germline V gene (reference sequence), are MNHEY and SMNVEV. V and J are trimmed by 4 bases and 2 bases, and the gene matches miss 6 bases of the junction.

The TCR was taken from a woman in her 30s in good health and CMV-seronegative. This sequence uses TRBV27 and TRBJ2-7; TRBD1 fits 9 bases in the junction. Sequencing used PBMCs. The CDR3 loop reads CASSYRGRFAYEQYF. The bases read TGTGCCAGCAGTTACAGGGGGCGTTTTGCCTACGAGCAGTACTTC.